The source of this T cell receptor (beta chain) is a study of blood T cell repertoires in COVID-19. This clone has just a few counts. Per the authors' pipeline: Estimated nucleated cell counts came from reference gene primer amplification. TCRdb keeps only in-frame clones here, not all; method: immunoSEQ multiplex PCR. V and J calls and clone size come straight from that table; D and trimming were deduced from the DNA. The sample gives some 83,000 clones, more than 70% of which show up once; 0.47% is in the top ten. V was clipped by 4 bases and J by 3 bases; unmatched bases: 4. There are 14 residues in the CDR3. Germline V gene lookup returns CDR1 MNHEY and CDR2 SMNVEV (reference sequence).

What was sequenced was peripheral blood. The J gene is TRBJ2-7, the V gene TRBV27; 9 nucleotides align to TRBD1. The origin of this receptor is a man aged 55 to 70 with acute or convalescent COVID-19. CDR3 in DNA: TGTGCCAGCAGTTCACCGACAGGGGGCTACGAGCAGTACTTC. This sequence encodes CASSSPTGGYEQYF.